The 29 T cell receptor beta chains below come from one sample, sequenced in a study of blood T cell repertoires in COVID-19. The method was immunoSEQ multiplex PCR; TCRdb's version includes in-frame clones alone and lacks a portion of them. The data show around 71,000 clones, with around 83% seen just once and over 4.5% held by the top ten. The source material was peripheral blood. These receptor sequences come from a man aged 80 or over with acute or convalescent COVID-19.

The gene calls are TRBV7-6 and TRBJ2-3; TRBD2 matches 9 bases. CDR1 and CDR2 from the germline V gene are SGHVS and FNYEAQ. The CDR3 loop spans 17 amino acids. V lost 2 bases, J lost 3 bases, and 9 bases stayed unmatched. Written as DNA, the CDR3 is TGTGCCAGCAGCTTAATCGGGAATAGCGGGGGAACAGATACGCAGTATTTT. As protein: CASSLIGNSGGTDTQYF.

The V and J genes are TRBV11-2 and TRBJ1-1; D not resolved. The CDR3 runs to 14 residues. Germline V CDR1 and CDR2: SGHAT, FQNNGV. V was clipped by 6 bases and J by 0 bases, with 11 bases between them. The CDR3 is CASSFGLMNTEAFF. CDR3 sequence (DNA): TGTGCCAGCAGTTTTGGACTCATGAACACTGAAGCTTTCTTT. Variable domain in full (rest from reference TRBV11-2 and TRBJ1-1): EAGVAQSPRYKIIEKRQSVAFWCNPISGHATLYWYQQILGQGPKLLIQFQNNGVVDDSQLPKDRFSAERLKGVDSTLKIQPAKLEDSAVYLCASSFGLMNTEAFFGQGTRLTVV.

The sample holds one count of this clone. The chain uses TRBV12-3 or TRBV12-4 and TRBJ1-2, with D possibly TRBD1 on 5 matching bases. V lost 3 bases, J lost 2 bases, and 7 bases lay in between. The CDR3 runs to 13 residues. CDR3 region: CASSLTVNYGYTF. CDR3 nucleotides: TGTGCCAGCAGTTTGACAGTCAACTATGGCTACACCTTC.

V usage is TRBV29-1 and J usage is TRBJ2-5, with 7 bases that match TRBD1. With 4 bases clipped from V and 3 bases from J, the junction kept 2 bases outside the gene matches. This CDR3 spans 12 amino acids. Germline CDR1 and CDR2: SQVTM and ANQGSEA. CDR3 region: CSVVGQEETQYF. The CDR3 DNA follows: TGCAGCGTTGTCGGACAGGAAGAGACCCAGTACTTC.

This chain joins TRBV5-4 and TRBJ2-5; D is unclear. The CDR3 runs to 14 residues. The germline V gene encodes CDR1 SGHNT and CDR2 YYREEE (reference sequence). Trimming took off 4 bases at V and 1 base at J, with 11 bases between the two ends. CDR3: CASSPGDSQETQYF. The CDR3, as DNA: TGTGCCAGCAGCCCGGGTGACTCCCAAGAGACCCAGTACTTC.

In its sample, this clone was seen a few times. The rearrangement links TRBV7-7 to TRBJ2-1, with 12 nucleotides matching TRBD2. CDR1 is SSHAT and CDR2 is FNYEAQ in the germline V gene (reference sequence). This CDR3 is 16 amino acids long. V lost 2 bases to trimming and J lost 6 bases; unmatched junction nucleotides: 5. The CDR3 is CASSLTSGGPANEQFF. The CDR3 DNA sequence: TGTGCCAGCAGCTTAACTAGCGGGGGGCCGGCCAATGAGCAGTTCTTC.

V gene TRBV6-5 combines with J gene TRBJ2-7, with D possibly matching TRBD2 (5 bases). The CDR3 covers 15 residues. Per the germline V gene, CDR1 is MNHEY and CDR2 is SVGAGI. V lost 9 bases to trimming and J lost 2 bases, with 20 bases between them. The DNA of the CDR3 is TGTGCCAGTGCCCCGACTACCCAAGACCCCTACGAGCAGTACTTC. This gives the protein CASAPTTQDPYEQYF.

The chain uses TRBV24-1 and TRBJ2-7; 14 nucleotides align to TRBD2. The CDR3 contains 16 residues. CDR1 is KGHDR and CDR2 is SFDVKD in the germline V gene. With V trimmed by 2 bases and J by 2 bases, 1 base remained unmatched. The chain's CDR3 is CATSDSTSGRAYEQYF. CDR3 DNA: TGTGCCACCAGTGATTCGACTAGCGGGAGGGCCTACGAGCAGTACTTC.

The chain combines TRBV20-1 with TRBJ2-5; 7 nucleotides line up with TRBD1. After removal of 3 bases from V and 1 base from J, the junction contained 5 bases not matched to a gene. The CDR3 is made up of 14 amino acids. Germline V gene data show CDR1 as DFQATT and CDR2 as SNEGSKA (reference sequence). CDR3 in DNA: TGCAGTGCTAGTGCAGGACAGGCCCAAGAGACCCAGTACTTC. Amino acid sequence: CSASAGQAQETQYF.

The V gene is TRBV9, the J gene TRBJ1-4, with TRBD1 matching 9 bases. Germline assignment: CDR1 SGDLS and CDR2 YYNGEE. This CDR3 is 15 amino acids long. J was trimmed by 4 bases and V by 4 bases; bases with no gene match: 5. In DNA form, the CDR3 reads TGTGCCAGCAGCCCGAGGGACAGGGATAATGAAAAACTGTTTTTT. It is translated as CASSPRDRDNEKLFF.

The chain has TRBV3-1 (or the pseudogene TRBV3-2) and TRBJ1-5, with TRBD1 as a possible D gene (5 bases). The CDR3 runs to 15 residues. Trimming pared 3 bases from V and 2 bases from J, leaving 11 bases between. Germline V gives CDR1 LGHDT, CDR2 YNNKEL (reference sequence). This CDR3 reads CASSHKTGRNQPQHF. CDR3 sequence (DNA): TGTGCCAGCAGCCATAAAACAGGTCGCAATCAGCCCCAGCATTTT.

CDR3 region: CASSQGQGAIMPQHF. The CDR3 bases are TGTGCCAGCAGCCAGGGCCAGGGCGCGATCATGCCCCAGCATTTT. The genes are TRBV3-1 (or the pseudogene TRBV3-2) and TRBJ1-5; maybe TRBD1 (5 bases). Germline CDR1 LGHDT, CDR2 YNNKEL (reference sequence). V was cut by 3 bases and J by 9 bases, with 18 bases left in between. This CDR3 is built from 15 residues.

This rearrangement joins TRBV6-5 to TRBJ2-3, with TRBD1 as a possible D gene (5 bases). The CDR3 is 15 amino acids. Trimming removed 6 bases from V and 3 bases from J, with 16 bases in between. Germline loops: CDR1 MNHEY, CDR2 SVGAGI. The DNA for the CDR3 is TGTGCCAGCAGCCTGACCCGACAGAATACAGATACGCAGTATTTT. Amino acids: CASSLTRQNTDTQYF.

The J gene is TRBJ2-6, the V gene TRBV5-1; possibly TRBD1 for D (6 bases). Looked up from germline, CDR1 is SGHRS and CDR2 is YFSETQ. The CDR3 contains 17 residues. The V and J ends lost 4 bases and 3 bases respectively, with 17 bases between them. The chain's CDR3 is CASSVTGPYGGANVLTF. CDR3 coding DNA: TGCGCCAGCAGCGTTACAGGGCCTTATGGTGGGGCCAACGTCCTGACTTTC.

V gene TRBV18 combines with J gene TRBJ2-1; tentative D call: TRBD1 (5 bases). Germline-derived CDR1 and CDR2 are KGHSH and LQKENI. Trimming took off 1 base at V and 5 bases at J, with 21 bases between the two ends. This CDR3 contains 18 residues. This chain's CDR3 is CASSPRAGRLRFDNEQFF. The CDR3 nucleotides read TGTGCCAGCTCACCACGGGCAGGGCGCCTTAGGTTCGACAATGAGCAGTTCTTC.

CDR3 region: CASSPNGAAAQFSNQPQHF. CDR3 nucleotide sequence: TGTGCCAGCAGCCCAAACGGTGCGGCAGCGCAATTTAGCAATCAGCCCCAGCATTTT. This chain uses TRBV28 with TRBJ1-5, with no clear D. From germline, CDR1 is MDHEN and CDR2 SYDVKM. The length of the CDR3 is 19 residues. Between the trimmed V and J ends, which lost 6 bases and 0 bases, there was a span of 24 bases.

This clone was seen a single time. J is TRBJ2-1 and V is TRBV7-3, with 7 nucleotides matching TRBD1. The CDR3 runs 18 residues. The germline gives CDR1 SGHTA, CDR2 FQGTGA. J gave up 8 bases and V 1 base, and 17 bases lay outside the gene matches. CDR3 sequence reads: CASSLSLTGVKVIDEQFF. CDR3 nucleotide sequence: TGTGCCAGCAGCTTAAGTCTTACAGGGGTAAAAGTAATCGATGAGCAGTTCTTC.

The rearrangement links TRBV19 to TRBJ1-2; 8 positions agree with TRBD1. The CDR3 contains 17 residues. V was clipped by 5 bases and J by 4 bases; unmatched bases: 15. Per germline, CDR1 LNHDA and CDR2 SQIVND (reference sequence). CDR3 sequence reads: CASSVTPSGGFRYGYTF. In nucleotides, the CDR3 is TGTGCCAGTAGTGTAACTCCTTCAGGGGGCTTTCGCTATGGCTACACCTTC.

The chain carries TRBV3-1 (or the pseudogene TRBV3-2) and TRBJ2-1, with D possibly matching TRBD2 (6 bases). Germline values: CDR1 LGHDT, CDR2 YNNKEL (reference sequence). With 5 bases removed from V and 5 bases from J, the gap between germline ends came to 22 bases. CDR3 size: 17 residues. The CDR3 coding sequence is TGTGCCAGCAGCTTCGTTTTCCGGGACTCCAGCGACAATGAGCAGTTCTTC. Translating it yields CASSFVFRDSSDNEQFF.

The chain employs TRBV7-2 and TRBJ1-6; 7 bases fit TRBD1. The J segment lost 8 bases and the V segment lost 8 bases, leaving 9 bases of the junction unmatched. The CDR3 length is 14 residues. Germline V CDR1 and CDR2: SGHTA, FQGNSA. CDR3 coding DNA: TGTGCCAGCTCAAGTGGACAGGAGTATTCACCCCTCCACTTT. This sequence encodes CASSSGQEYSPLHF.

This chain joins TRBV19 and TRBJ2-2; TRBD2 aligns across 8 bases. Germline assignment: CDR1 LNHDA and CDR2 SQIVND (reference sequence). V shed 5 bases and J 6 bases; nucleotides not matched to a gene: 8. The CDR3 is 15 residues long. This chain's CDR3 is CASSVQLGGAGELFF. In DNA form, the CDR3 reads TGTGCCAGTAGTGTCCAACTCGGGGGGGCCGGGGAGCTGTTTTTT.

In nucleotides, the CDR3 is TGTGCCATCAGTGACGGGACAGCGAATTCACCCCTCCACTTT. Its translation is CAISDGTANSPLHF. The chain links TRBV10-3 to TRBJ1-6, with 7 bases lining up with TRBD1. Germline V gene sequence: CDR1 ENHRY, CDR2 SYGVKD. The CDR3 runs 14 residues. V lost 3 bases, J lost 7 bases, and 3 bases stayed unmatched.

This sequence joins TRBV3-1 (or the pseudogene TRBV3-2) and TRBJ1-1; 7 bases fit TRBD1. The CDR3 has 14 amino acids. Trimming cost V 0 bases and J 9 bases; bases outside gene matches: 7. The germline V gene has CDR1 LGHDT and CDR2 YNNKEL (reference sequence). The CDR3 here is CASSQDFDRVKAFF. As DNA, the CDR3 is TGTGCCAGCAGCCAAGATTTCGACAGGGTTAAAGCTTTCTTT.

This sequence joins TRBV5-6 and TRBJ1-1; D is possibly TRBD1 (6 bases). Trimming took 5 bases from V and 3 from J, leaving 20 bases between them. This CDR3 region has 16 residues. Germline V gene data show CDR1 as SGHDT and CDR2 as YYEEEE. CDR3 residues: CASRMTGGVQDTEAFF. The CDR3 coding sequence is TGTGCCAGCAGGATGACAGGTGGGGTCCAGGACACTGAAGCTTTCTTT.

This rearrangement joins TRBV19 to TRBJ1-3; TRBD1 matches at 8 bases. CDR3 length: 14 residues. V lost 7 bases to trimming and J lost 3 bases; unmatched junction nucleotides: 5. Germline CDR1 is LNHDA and CDR2 is SQIVND (reference sequence). The CDR3 reads CASTPTGDGNTIYF. The CDR3 DNA sequence: TGTGCCAGTACTCCGACAGGGGATGGAAACACCATATATTTT.

The V and J genes are TRBV27 and TRBJ2-5; 7 nucleotides match TRBD2. This CDR3 spans 14 amino acids. The V gene end was trimmed by 6 bases and the J gene end by 5 bases; junction bases not matched to a gene: 9. The germline gives CDR1 MNHEY, CDR2 SMNVEV (reference sequence). In DNA form, the CDR3 reads TGTGCCAGCAGCAGTCGCGGGGGAGTTGAGACCCAGTACTTC. The encoded protein is CASSSRGGVETQYF.

V and J are TRBV18 and TRBJ1-2; TRBD1 aligns across 8 bases. This CDR3 has 15 amino acids. CDR1 is KGHSH, CDR2 LQKENI, per germline. J gave up 0 bases and V 6 bases, and 6 bases lay outside the gene matches. CDR3 amino acids: CASSPTGASNYGYTF. CDR3 DNA: TGTGCCAGCTCCCCGACAGGGGCTTCTAACTATGGCTACACCTTC.

This chain connects TRBV28 to TRBJ2-7; a possible D gene is TRBD2 (6 bases). Trimming cost V 10 bases and J 0 bases, with 16 bases left between them. There are 14 residues in the CDR3. Germline-derived CDR1 and CDR2 are MDHEN and SYDVKM. The CDR3 sequence is CATWAGIGSYEQYF. DNA for the CDR3: TGTGCCACCTGGGCGGGGATAGGCTCCTACGAGCAGTACTTC.

The chain recombines TRBV28 with TRBJ1-6; perhaps TRBD1 as D (5 bases). The CDR3 spans 18 residues. The V gene lost 5 bases and the J gene lost 0 bases, with 17 bases spanning the gap. From germline, CDR1 is MDHEN and CDR2 SYDVKM. The CDR3: CASSGSRQSSSYNSPLHF. CDR3 DNA sequence: TGTGCCAGCAGTGGATCCCGACAGAGCAGCTCCTATAATTCACCCCTCCACTTT. The full variable domain, with the rest looked up from reference TRBV28 and TRBJ1-6, is DVKVTQSSRYLVKRTGEKVFLECVQDMDHENMFWYRQDPGLGLRLIYFSYDVKMKEKGDIPEGYSVSREKKERFSLILESASTNQTSMYLCASSGSRQSSSYNSPLHFGNGTRLTVT.